This T cell receptor (beta chain) was sequenced for a study of T cells in Graves' hyperthyroidism and ophthalmopathy. This clonotype was picked up a small number of times. TCR beta CDR3 regions were amplified from RNA. The TCR CDR3 was amplified in a first-round RT-PCR using the HTBI primer set. TCRdb passed the multiplex PCR reads through MiXCR, listing each CDR3 protein once. The data hold 350,000 to 450,000 distinct CDR3 sequences, with approximately 15% observed a single time. The source material was blood. This clonotype was sampled from a woman aged 55 to 70 with Graves' hyperthyroidism.

Here the CDR3 reads CASSPGTSGLNEQFF. For the CDR3, the DNA is TGCGCCAGCAGCCCTGGGACTAGCGGTCTCAATGAGCAGTTCTTC. This chain uses TRBV5-1 with TRBJ2-1; 11 bases line up with TRBD2. Germline V gene sequence: CDR1 SGHRS, CDR2 YFSETQ. The CDR3 extends over 15 amino acids. With 4 bases clipped from V and 6 bases from J, the junction kept 6 bases outside the gene matches.